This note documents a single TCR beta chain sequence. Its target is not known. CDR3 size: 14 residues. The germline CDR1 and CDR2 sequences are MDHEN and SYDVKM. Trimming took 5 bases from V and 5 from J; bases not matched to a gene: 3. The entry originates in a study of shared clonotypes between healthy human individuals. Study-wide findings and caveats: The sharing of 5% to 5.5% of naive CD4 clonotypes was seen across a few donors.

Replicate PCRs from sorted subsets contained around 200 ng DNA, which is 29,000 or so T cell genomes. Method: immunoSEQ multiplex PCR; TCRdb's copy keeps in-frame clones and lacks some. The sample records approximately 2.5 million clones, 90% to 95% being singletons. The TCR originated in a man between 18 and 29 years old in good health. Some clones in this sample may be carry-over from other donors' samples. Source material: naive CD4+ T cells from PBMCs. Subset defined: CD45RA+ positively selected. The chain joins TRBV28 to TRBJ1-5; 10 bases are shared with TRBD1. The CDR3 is CASSKDRGYQPQHF. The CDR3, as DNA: TGTGCCAGCAGTAAGGACAGGGGGTATCAGCCCCAGCATTTT.